Listed here are 31 T cell receptor beta chains from one sample, sequenced in a study of regulatory T cells in long-lasting Graves disease. CDR3-region Arm-PCR and iRepertoire HTBI primers produced the TCR beta libraries. MiXCR was run by TCRdb on the multiplex PCR reads, yielding one entry per CDR3 protein. This table has 580,000 or so distinct CDR3 sequences, around 16% appearing once. Time point given: newly diagnosed GD, antithyroid drugs for less than 3 months. There was RNA extracted from PBMCs, and the TCR library was made from it. This sample also belongs to another study, concerning T cells in Graves' hyperthyroidism and ophthalmopathy.

Sequenced material: peripheral blood mononuclear cells (PBMCs), taken at new diagnosis, from a patient treated with antithyroid drugs. The receptors were sampled from a man in his late teens or twenties with Graves disease.

This clonotype showed up many times. This chain uses TRBV27 with TRBJ2-1, with 14 bases lining up with TRBD2. With V trimmed by 5 bases and J by 7 bases, 7 bases remained unmatched. This CDR3 is built from 16 residues. Germline CDR1 and CDR2: MNHEY and SMNVEV (reference sequence). The CDR3 DNA reads TGTGCCAGCAGTGACACCGGGACTAGCGGGAGAAATGAGCAGTTCTTC. Translation: CASSDTGTSGRNEQFF.

As to this clonotype: It may be a read error: a sequence one base away is much more abundant. Lacking the conserved final phenylalanine or tryptophan, this CDR3 likely reflects a read error. J is TRBJ1-1 and V is TRBV7-6; no firm D call. Trimming removed 1 base from V and 2 bases from J, with 5 bases in between. Germline V gene sequence: CDR1 SGHVS, CDR2 FNYEAQ. The CDR3 has 13 amino acids. CDR3 region: CASSLEANTEAFL. The CDR3, as DNA: TGTGCCAGCAGCTTAGAGGCAAACACTGAAGCTTTCCTT.

This clonotype appeared a few times. The rearrangement uses TRBV7-8 and TRBJ1-2; no clear D. CDR1 SGHVS and CDR2 FQNEAQ come from the germline V gene. The V and J ends lost 0 bases and 6 bases respectively, with 14 bases between them. This CDR3 contains 15 residues. Written as DNA, the CDR3 is TGTGCCAGCAGCTTAGCTGTCAGACCTACGGATGGCTACACCTTC. Its protein is CASSLAVRPTDGYTF.

This clonotype was recorded a few times. The J gene is TRBJ2-1, the V gene TRBV12-3 or TRBV12-4, with TRBD2 as a possible D gene (6 bases). V was trimmed by 6 bases and J by 6 bases, leaving 9 bases between them. This CDR3 spans 12 amino acids. The CDR3 nucleotides are TGTGCCAGCAGGACGGGGGTCAATGAGCAGTTCTTC. This codes for CASRTGVNEQFF.

Turning to this clonotype: This clone may be a read error of a much larger clone one base away. The J gene is TRBJ2-1, the V gene TRBV14; D is possibly TRBD2 (6 bases). Trimming removed 1 base from V and 6 bases from J, with 7 bases in between. Germline V gene data show CDR1 as SGHDN and CDR2 as FVKESK. The CDR3 is 13 amino acids. The DNA of the CDR3 is TGTGCCAGCAGCCAAGCGGGGGTCAATGAGCAGTTCTTC. This translates into CASSQAGVNEQFF.

This clonotype was seen ten or more times. The rearrangement joins TRBV7-9 to TRBJ2-1; D remains ambiguous. This CDR3 spans 15 amino acids. The germline V gene encodes CDR1 SEHNR and CDR2 FQNEAQ (reference sequence). V was shortened by 5 bases and J by 0 bases, with 11 bases between the two germline ends. The CDR3 reads CASSAATHSYNEQFF. The CDR3 nucleotides are TGTGCCAGCAGCGCAGCGACTCACTCCTACAATGAGCAGTTCTTC.

The chain links TRBV20-1 to TRBJ2-1; no clear D. Germline V CDR1 and CDR2: DFQATT, SNEGSKA (reference sequence). The V end was cut by 7 bases, the J end by 7 bases, with 8 bases between. The CDR3 covers 10 residues. The CDR3 here is CSVLPNEQFF. The CDR3 nucleotides read TGCAGTGTCCTTCCGAATGAGCAGTTCTTC.

This chain uses TRBV6-1 with TRBJ2-1, with D possibly TRBD2 on 6 matching bases. The CDR3 covers 15 residues. With 8 bases removed from V and 4 bases from J, the gap between germline ends came to 18 bases. Germline V gene sequence: CDR1 MNHNS, CDR2 SASEGT. The CDR3 region has the DNA TGTGCCAGCTCAAGGCTAGCGCCGTCTTACAATGAGCAGTTCTTC. Protein product: CASSRLAPSYNEQFF.

This clonotype has only a few counts. This chain links TRBV2 with TRBJ1-2, with D possibly being TRBD1 (6 bases). Germline V gives CDR1 SNHLY, CDR2 FYNNEI. This CDR3 is 14 amino acids long. Trimming shortened V by 0 bases and J by 4 bases, and 9 bases separated the two germline ends. For the CDR3, the DNA is TGTGCCAGCAGTGAAGCAACAGGGCCCTATGGCTACACCTTC. Protein: CASSEATGPYGYTF. Using reference TRBV2 and TRBJ1-2 for the parts outside the CDR3, the full variable domain is EPEVTQTPSHQVTQMGQEVILRCVPISNHLYFYWYRQILGQKVEFLVSFYNNEISEKSEIFDDQFSVERPDGSNFTLKIRSTKLEDSAMYFCASSEATGPYGYTFGSGTRLTVV.

The gene calls are TRBV5-1 and TRBJ2-6; D is possibly TRBD1 or TRBD2 (6 bases each). CDR1 is SGHRS and CDR2 is YFSETQ in the germline V gene. There are 17 residues in the CDR3. Between the trimmed V and J ends, which lost 4 bases and 2 bases, there was a span of 16 bases. The CDR3 here is CASSHRDPGAGANVLTF. The CDR3 DNA reads as TGCGCCAGCAGCCACAGGGACCCGGGAGCTGGGGCCAACGTCCTGACTTTC.

The V and J genes are TRBV7-9 and TRBJ1-6; 11 positions agree with TRBD1. The germline CDR1 and CDR2 sequences are SEHNR and FQNEAQ (reference sequence). The V segment lost 3 bases and the J segment 4 bases; nucleotides outside the gene matches: 5. This CDR3 has 17 residues. Written as DNA, the CDR3 is TGTGCCAGCAGCTTTCGGACAGGGGGCGGTTATAATTCACCCCTCCACTTT. Encoded protein: CASSFRTGGGYNSPLHF.

This clonotype was detected many times. This chain uses TRBV7-9 with TRBJ2-7; TRBD1 matches at 8 bases. The CDR3 contains 15 residues. Germline V gives CDR1 SEHNR, CDR2 FQNEAQ (reference sequence). J gave up 1 base and V 5 bases, and 7 bases lay outside the gene matches. CDR3: CASSDGQGGSYEQYF. As DNA, the CDR3 is TGTGCCAGCAGCGACGGACAGGGTGGGTCCTACGAGCAGTACTTC.

Note on this clonotype: A much larger clone lies one base from this, so it may be a read error. The chain combines TRBV7-2 with TRBJ2-2, with 10 positions matching TRBD2. The CDR3 spans 16 residues. The germline V gene encodes CDR1 SGHTA and CDR2 FQGNSA. In nucleotides, the CDR3 is TGTGCCAGCAGCTTCAGGACTAGCGGAAACACCGGGGAGCTGCTTTTT. Its protein is CASSFRTSGNTGELLF.

The genes are TRBV7-3 and TRBJ2-1; D not certain. CDR1 and CDR2 from the germline V gene are SGHTA and FQGTGA. The length of the CDR3 is 13 residues. V lost 3 bases and J lost 8, with 11 bases in between. The CDR3 sequence is CASSFSLEHEQFF. The CDR3 bases are TGTGCCAGCAGCTTTTCTCTAGAGCATGAGCAGTTCTTC.

The table lists this clonotype with a few counts. The chain is built from TRBV2 and TRBJ2-3; a possible D gene is TRBD2 (5 bases). Per germline, CDR1 SNHLY and CDR2 FYNNEI. The V gene lost 5 bases and the J gene lost 2 bases, with 14 bases spanning the gap. This CDR3 contains 15 residues. The CDR3 region has the DNA TGTGCCAGCAGTAGAACTAGTTTCTCCACAGATACGCAGTATTTT. Its protein is CASSRTSFSTDTQYF.

Ten or more counts support this clonotype. The chain is built from TRBV7-2 and TRBJ2-1; D is unresolved. The J call is in doubt because the DNA end fits TRBJ2-5 better. CDR1 SGHTA and CDR2 FQGNSA come from the germline V gene. The CDR3 is made up of 14 amino acids. The CDR3 protein is CASSLQSGVETQYF. As DNA, the CDR3 is TGTGCCAGCAGCTTGCAGTCGGGTGTGGAGACCCAGTACTTC.

The gene calls are TRBV28 and TRBJ2-4; 7 nucleotides line up with TRBD2. Germline loops: CDR1 MDHEN, CDR2 SYDVKM. The junction had 5 bases not matched to a gene; V was cut back by 5 bases and J by 1 base. The CDR3 totals 15 residues. DNA of the CDR3: TGTGCCAGCAGTGCTGGGGGGGGGGCCAAAAACATTCAGTACTTC. Its translation is CASSAGGGAKNIQYF.

The table lists this clonotype with a few counts. The V call is TRBV5-6, the J call TRBJ1-6, with 7 nucleotides matching TRBD1. Germline V gives CDR1 SGHDT, CDR2 YYEEEE. This CDR3 contains 14 residues. The V and J ends lost 2 bases and 9 bases, in that order; junction bases with no gene match: 5. The CDR3 DNA is TGTGCCAGCAGCTTACAGGGGCTCCGTTCACCCCTCCACTTT. Translation: CASSLQGLRSPLHF.

This clonotype has a count of ten or more. The gene calls are TRBV7-9 and TRBJ2-1; D remains ambiguous. V was pared by 5 bases and J by 6 bases, with 8 bases between. CDR1 SEHNR and CDR2 FQNEAQ come from the germline V gene (reference sequence). The CDR3 consists of 12 residues. The CDR3 DNA reads TGTGCCAGCAGCGACGGACCCAATGAGCAGTTCTTC. It yields the protein CASSDGPNEQFF.

In this sample, this clonotype turned up many times. The gene calls are TRBV9 and TRBJ1-1; the D is unclear. The germline V gene encodes CDR1 SGDLS and CDR2 YYNGEE. The CDR3 has 16 residues. The V and J ends lost 0 bases and 0 bases respectively, with 12 bases between them. CDR3 region: CASSVAEAAMNTEAFF. CDR3 DNA: TGTGCCAGCAGCGTAGCTGAGGCAGCCATGAACACTGAAGCTTTCTTT.

The V gene is TRBV12-3 or TRBV12-4, the J gene TRBJ1-2; 10 nucleotides match TRBD1. J was trimmed by 4 bases and V by 6 bases; bases with no gene match: 8. The CDR3 is made up of 15 amino acids. CDR3 residues: CASSHPGQGIYGYTF. The CDR3 nucleotides read TGTGCCAGCAGCCATCCGGGACAGGGGATCTATGGCTACACCTTC.

This clonotype was seen ten or more times. The CDR3 loop reads CASSLGSREVQFF. CDR3 in DNA: TGTGCCAGCAGCTTAGGAAGCAGGGAAGTGCAGTTCTTC. This sequence joins TRBV7-9 and TRBJ2-1; a weak D match, TRBD1 (5 bases). V was pared by 1 base and J by 12 bases, with 13 bases between. The CDR3 has 13 amino acids. Germline CDR1 reads SEHNR; CDR2 reads FQNEAQ (reference sequence). The full variable domain, in which reference TRBV7-9 and TRBJ2-1 provide the parts outside the CDR3, is DTGVSQNPRHKITKRGQNVTFRCDPISEHNRLYWYRQTLGQGPEFLTYFQNEAQLEKSRLLSDRFSAERPKGSFSTLEIQRTEQGDSAMYLCASSLGSREVQFFGPGTRLTVL.

This clonotype was detected ten times or more. CDR3 nucleotides: TGTGCCAGCATGGGACAGGGGGCCTACGAGCAGTACTTC. This codes for CASMGQGAYEQYF. The rearrangement links TRBV6-4 to TRBJ2-7; 11 nucleotides align to TRBD1. This CDR3 is 13 amino acids long. Germline loops: CDR1 MRHNA, CDR2 SNTAGT. Trimming cost V 7 bases and J 2 bases; bases outside gene matches: 1.

This clonotype was detected ten times or more. The rearrangement joins TRBV24-1 to TRBJ2-3, with 7 bases aligning to TRBD2. The germline CDR1 and CDR2 sequences are KGHDR and SFDVKD. Trimming took 2 bases from V and 2 from J; bases not matched to a gene: 9. CDR3 length equals 17 residues. This CDR3 reads CATSDSRLAGSTDTQYF. The CDR3 bases are TGTGCCACCAGTGATTCGCGCTTAGCGGGTTCCACAGATACGCAGTATTTT.

The chain is built from TRBV28 and TRBJ1-1; D is unresolved. Germline V gene data show CDR1 as MDHEN and CDR2 as SYDVKM. The V end was cut by 6 bases, the J end by 0 bases, with 8 bases between. The CDR3 totals 13 residues. The CDR3 here is CASRETMNTEAFF. CDR3 coding DNA: TGTGCCAGCAGGGAAACTATGAACACTGAAGCTTTCTTT.

Concerning this clonotype: At one of its ends the junction is not consistent with the germline gene, which may arise from a read error. The chain is built from TRBV6-5 and TRBJ1-2, with D tentatively TRBD1 (5 bases). Per the germline V gene, CDR1 is MNHEY and CDR2 is SVGAGI. The CDR3 consists of 15 residues. CDR3 nucleotide sequence: TGTGCCAGCAGTTACTCGAATAGCCGTGGGGCTGGCTACTCCTTC. Protein: CASSYSNSRGAGYSF.

Ten or more counts support this clonotype. The chain employs TRBV7-2 and TRBJ2-2; D ambiguous. This CDR3 is built from 14 residues. Germline V gene lookup returns CDR1 SGHTA and CDR2 FQGNSA. Trimming took 2 bases from V and 0 from J, leaving 4 bases between them. CDR3 residues: CASSLSSNTGELFF. CDR3 nucleotide sequence: TGTGCCAGCAGCTTAAGCTCGAACACCGGGGAGCTGTTTTTT.

This chain connects TRBV30 to TRBJ1-5; D perhaps matches TRBD1 (6 bases). This CDR3 has 15 amino acids. Germline V gives CDR1 GTSNPN, CDR2 SVGIG (reference sequence). V gave up 3 bases and J gave up 4 bases, with 16 bases separating them. In DNA, the CDR3 is TGTGCCTGGAGAACTCGAGGGGGGGTGAATCAGCCCCAGCATTTT. This translates into CAWRTRGGVNQPQHF.

This sequence joins TRBV29-1 and TRBJ2-7; D is unresolved. Germline V gene data show CDR1 as SQVTM and CDR2 as ANQGSEA. The length of the CDR3 is 13 residues. V shed 4 bases and J shed 3 bases, with 13 bases lying between them. In nucleotides, the CDR3 is TGCAGCGTTGTCCCCGGACCAAACTACGAGCAGTACTTC. Translated: CSVVPGPNYEQYF.

This clonotype was observed a few times. The chain carries TRBV7-2 and TRBJ2-7, with 10 bases matching TRBD1. The germline CDR1 and CDR2 sequences are SGHTA and FQGNSA. The ends lost 5 bases at V and 1 base at J; junction bases unmatched: 5. This CDR3 spans 15 amino acids. Here the CDR3 DNA reads TGTGCCAGCAGCCTAAGACAGGGGGCATCCTACGAGCAGTACTTC. Its translation is CASSLRQGASYEQYF. Filled out from reference TRBV7-2 and TRBJ2-7, the complete variable domain reads GAGVSQSPSNKVTEKGKDVELRCDPISGHTALYWYRQSLGQGLEFLIYFQGNSAPDKSGLPSDRFSAERTGGSVSTLTIQRTQQEDSAVYLCASSLRQGASYEQYFGPGTRLTVT.

The rearrangement uses TRBV24-1 and TRBJ2-7, with TRBD2 matching 9 bases. V lost 5 bases and J lost 7; bases outside the gene matches: 20. Germline-derived CDR1 and CDR2 are KGHDR and SFDVKD. The CDR3 runs to 18 residues. CDR3 region: CATSVLAGSLGRNNEQYF. The CDR3 DNA is TGTGCCACCAGTGTGCTAGCGGGGTCCCTCGGCCGAAACAATGAGCAGTACTTC.